What follows are 21 T cell receptor beta chains derived from one specimen sequenced in a study. TCRdb recomputed calls from the RT-PCR reads with MiXCR, one row per CDR3 protein. Here the sample spans fewer than 800,000 distinct CDR3 sequences, 14% being singletons. Sequencing input: memory CD4+ T cells from blood. The receptors stem from a female donor in good health, serving as a healthy control.

The chain combines TRBV20-1 with TRBJ1-1; TRBD1 aligns across 7 bases. V lost 3 bases to trimming and J lost 6 bases; unmatched junction nucleotides: 4. Looked up from germline, CDR1 is DFQATT and CDR2 is SNEGSKA (reference sequence). This CDR3 region has 12 residues. The DNA for the CDR3 is TGCAGTGCTAGTAAGGGGGCATCTGAAGCTTTCTTT. Protein: CSASKGASEAFF.

This clonotype was observed at least ten times. The chain combines TRBV7-8 with TRBJ2-1; 8 nucleotides match TRBD2. V lost 11 bases to trimming and J lost 7 bases; unmatched junction nucleotides: 10. CDR1 SGHVS and CDR2 FQNEAQ come from the germline V gene. The CDR3 has 13 amino acids. The CDR3 region has the DNA TGTGCCGCGGGCGGATCTAGCGGGAATGAGCAGTTCTTC. This codes for CAAGGSSGNEQFF.

Ten or more counts support this clonotype. The rearrangement links TRBV5-5 to TRBJ2-5; the match to TRBD2 covers 11 bases. V lost 3 bases and J lost 0; bases outside the gene matches: 10. Germline loops: CDR1 SGHKS, CDR2 YYEKEE (reference sequence). The CDR3 is made up of 18 amino acids. The CDR3 protein is CASSSYYPGLADQETQYF. The CDR3 bases are TGTGCCAGCAGCTCGTATTATCCGGGACTAGCGGACCAAGAGACCCAGTACTTC. The full variable domain, with the rest looked up from reference TRBV5-5 and TRBJ2-5, is DAGVTQSPTHLIKTRGQQVTLRCSPISGHKSVSWYQQVLGQGPQFIFQYYEKEERGRGNFPDRFSARQFPNYSSELNVNALLLGDSALYLCASSSYYPGLADQETQYFGPGTRLLVL.

The genes are TRBV2 and TRBJ2-5, with 9 bases identical to TRBD2. Germline V gives CDR1 SNHLY, CDR2 FYNNEI. This CDR3 has 13 amino acids. Germline trimming cut 6 bases from V and 4 bases from J; bases unmatched to any gene: 3. CDR3 amino acids: CASRASGIETQYF. The CDR3, as DNA: TGTGCCAGCAGGGCTAGCGGGATAGAGACCCAGTACTTC.

This clonotype was seen only a few times. The chain carries TRBV6-1 and TRBJ2-4, with D perhaps assigned TRBD1 or TRBD2 (6 bases each). From germline, CDR1 is MNHNS and CDR2 SASEGT. The CDR3 covers 14 residues. Deletions cut 8 bases from V and 3 bases from J, with 14 bases between. CDR3 DNA sequence: TGTGCCAGCGGGGGCTTCGGGGGCAAAAACATTCAGTACTTC. Translating it yields CASGGFGGKNIQYF.

This clonotype was observed many times. The chain employs TRBV29-1 and TRBJ2-7; D is unclear. Trimming pared 6 bases from V and 1 base from J, leaving 10 bases between. CDR1 and CDR2 from the germline V gene are SQVTM and ANQGSEA. The CDR3 length is 12 residues. The CDR3 reads CSVLADSYEQYF. The CDR3 nucleotides read TGCAGCGTACTTGCCGATTCCTACGAGCAGTACTTC.

The gene calls are TRBV18 and TRBJ2-2; D might be TRBD2 (6 bases). The germline gives CDR1 KGHSH, CDR2 LQKENI. Trimming left V 6 bases short and J 0 bases short, with 14 bases between. The CDR3 totals 16 residues. The CDR3 nucleotides read TGTGCCAGCTCGCCTGGTACTAGCACGAACACCGGGGAGCTGTTTTTT. As protein: CASSPGTSTNTGELFF.

This clonotype was picked up many times. The rearrangement uses TRBV29-1 and TRBJ2-5; D gene ambiguous. V shed 4 bases and J shed 1 base, with 10 bases lying between them. In germline, CDR1 is SQVTM, CDR2 ANQGSEA. The CDR3 spans 13 residues. The CDR3 loop is CSVASQAQETQYF. The DNA of the CDR3 is TGCAGCGTTGCCTCCCAGGCCCAAGAGACCCAGTACTTC. Drawing the rest from reference TRBV29-1 and TRBJ2-5, the complete variable domain is SAVISQKPSRDICQRGTSLTIQCQVDSQVTMMFWYRQQPGQSLTLIATANQGSEATYESGFVIDKFPISRPNLTFSTLTVSNMSPEDSSIYLCSVASQAQETQYFGPGTRLLVL.

V usage is TRBV9 and J usage is TRBJ2-7, with TRBD1 matching 10 bases. V was pared by 4 bases and J by 6 bases, with 19 bases of the junction left unmatched. This CDR3 contains 18 residues. The germline gives CDR1 SGDLS, CDR2 YYNGEE. The CDR3 DNA follows: TGTGCCAGCAGCACACGACAGGGGGCGGACGTTACCCCTCCCGAGCAGTACTTC. Its translation: CASSTRQGADVTPPEQYF.

This clonotype was picked up a small number of times. This chain connects TRBV20-1 to TRBJ1-5, with 7 nucleotides matching TRBD1. Germline V gene sequence: CDR1 DFQATT, CDR2 SNEGSKA (reference sequence). This CDR3 has 17 residues. The junction had 16 bases not matched to a gene; V was cut back by 3 bases and J by 5 bases. The CDR3 coding sequence is TGCAGTGCTAGTGACAGGGTTGGGGCTCCCAGCCATCAGCCCCAGCATTTT. Translated: CSASDRVGAPSHQPQHF.

The sample holds a few counts of this clonotype. The gene calls are TRBV5-1 and TRBJ1-2, with D possibly matching TRBD1 (6 bases). From germline, CDR1 is SGHRS and CDR2 YFSETQ. V was trimmed by 0 bases and J by 2 bases, leaving 14 bases between them. CDR3 length: 16 residues. The chain's CDR3 is CASSLASGGQNYGYTF. Written as DNA, the CDR3 is TGCGCCAGCAGCTTGGCTTCGGGGGGCCAAAACTATGGCTACACCTTC.

This clonotype was observed many times. The CDR3 sequence is CSVGEDYEQYF. The CDR3 bases are TGCAGCGTGGGGGAGGACTACGAGCAGTACTTC. The chain carries TRBV29-1 and TRBJ2-7, with D perhaps TRBD2 (6 bases). Germline values: CDR1 SQVTM, CDR2 ANQGSEA. This CDR3 has 11 amino acids. V was clipped by 6 bases and J by 3 bases, with 9 bases between them.

J is TRBJ2-7 and V is TRBV30; 10 positions agree with TRBD1. Germline assignment: CDR1 GTSNPN and CDR2 SVGIG (reference sequence). With 4 bases clipped from V and 6 bases from J, the junction kept 9 bases outside the gene matches. CDR3 length: 14 residues. CDR3 sequence reads: CAWIPGQGRAEQYF. In DNA, the CDR3 is TGTGCCTGGATCCCGGGACAGGGGCGTGCCGAGCAGTACTTC.

This clonotype was seen just once. V is TRBV3-1 and J is TRBJ2-3; TRBD1 aligns across 11 bases. From germline, CDR1 is LGHDT and CDR2 YNNKEL (reference sequence). V lost 0 bases to trimming and J lost 1 base; unmatched junction nucleotides: 9. This CDR3 spans 19 amino acids. This chain's CDR3 is CASSQDKTRTGGGTDTQYF. As DNA, the CDR3 is TGTGCCAGCAGCCAAGACAAAACTAGGACAGGGGGCGGCACAGATACGCAGTATTTT.

V usage is TRBV6-5 and J usage is TRBJ2-2; 7 bases agree with TRBD1. V lost 5 bases and J lost 8; bases outside the gene matches: 8. The V gene's germline CDR1 is MNHEY and CDR2 SVGAGI. The CDR3 extends over 14 amino acids. Here the CDR3 reads CASSRQQGLGELFF. Written as DNA, the CDR3 is TGTGCCAGCAGTAGACAACAGGGGCTAGGGGAGCTGTTTTTT.

This clonotype occurred a few times. The chain couples TRBV11-2 to TRBJ2-1; tentative D call: TRBD2 (7 bases). In germline, CDR1 is SGHAT, CDR2 FQNNGV. The CDR3 is made up of 14 amino acids. The V end lost 5 bases, the J end lost 10 bases, and 18 bases lay between the germline ends. This chain's CDR3 is CASSRGAGEGEQFF. The CDR3 nucleotides are TGTGCCAGCAGCCGGGGGGCGGGAGAGGGGGAGCAGTTCTTC.

CDR3 sequence: CASSFWTGGQQYF. For the CDR3, the DNA is TGTGCCAGCAGTTTTTGGACAGGGGGCCAGCAGTACTTC. This chain links TRBV28 with TRBJ2-7; 11 positions agree with TRBD1. The CDR3 is 13 residues long. Germline V CDR1 and CDR2: MDHEN, SYDVKM. J was trimmed by 8 bases and V by 3 bases; bases with no gene match: 3. Supplemented by reference TRBV28 and TRBJ2-7, the full variable domain reads DVKVTQSSRYLVKRTGEKVFLECVQDMDHENMFWYRQDPGLGLRLIYFSYDVKMKEKGDIPEGYSVSREKKERFSLILESASTNQTSMYLCASSFWTGGQQYFGPGTRLTVT.

The rearrangement uses TRBV30 and TRBJ2-3, with 7 bases fitting TRBD1. The CDR3 consists of 12 residues. V was clipped by 7 bases and J by 6 bases; unmatched bases: 7. CDR1 is GTSNPN, CDR2 SVGIG, per germline (reference sequence). The CDR3 loop reads CAYNDRADTQYF. The CDR3 region has the DNA TGTGCCTACAACGACAGGGCGGATACGCAGTATTTT.

A few counts support this clonotype. The chain employs TRBV20-1 and TRBJ1-2, with D perhaps TRBD1 (5 bases). The length of the CDR3 is 13 residues. The germline V gene has CDR1 DFQATT and CDR2 SNEGSKA (reference sequence). Trimming shortened V by 3 bases and J by 2 bases, and 10 bases separated the two germline ends. CDR3 coding DNA: TGCAGTGCTAGTCCCGGGGGAAACTATGGCTACACCTTC. This translates into CSASPGGNYGYTF.

This clonotype was seen repeatedly, ten times or more. This sequence joins TRBV4-2 and TRBJ2-7, with D perhaps TRBD2 (5 bases). V lost 0 bases, J lost 3 bases, and 18 bases lay in between. The CDR3 is made up of 17 amino acids. The germline V gene has CDR1 LGHNA and CDR2 YNFKEQ. CDR3 in amino acids: CASSQERSPPADYEQYF. For the CDR3, the DNA is TGTGCCAGCAGCCAAGAGAGATCCCCCCCAGCGGACTACGAGCAGTACTTC.

This chain uses TRBV6-5 with TRBJ2-5; 8 bases fit TRBD2. The ends lost 6 bases at V and 5 bases at J; junction bases unmatched: 11. CDR1 is MNHEY and CDR2 is SVGAGI in the germline V gene. The CDR3 is made up of 15 amino acids. The CDR3 here is CASRPREGLWETQYF. CDR3 DNA sequence: TGTGCCAGCAGGCCTCGGGAGGGGCTGTGGGAGACCCAGTACTTC.